The 25 T cell receptor beta chains below were found in one sample sequenced in a study of T cells in Graves' hyperthyroidism and ophthalmopathy. Amplification yielded TCR beta CDR3 regions, with RNA transcripts as the source. HTBI primers were used for first-round RT-PCR of the TCR CDR3. TCRdb recomputed calls from the multiplex PCR reads with MiXCR, one row per CDR3 protein. Of approximately 150,000 distinct CDR3 sequences in the sample, about a tenth are singletons; the top ten hold approximately 24%. Sequencing used blood. The source of these receptors is a woman between 18 and 29 years old with Graves' hyperthyroidism that later progressed to Graves' ophthalmopathy.

For this clonotype: This could be a read error, since a much larger clone is one nucleotide away. The V call is TRBV12-3 or TRBV12-4, the J call TRBJ2-1; D may be TRBD2 (6 bases). The CDR3 extends over 13 amino acids. This chain's CDR3 is CAGRLGSSGEQFF. The CDR3 region has the DNA TGTGCCGGCAGACTAGGGTCTAGTGGTGAGCAGTTCTTC.

This clonotype was seen many times. The chain couples TRBV20-1 to TRBJ1-1; 8 bases map to TRBD1. CDR3 length equals 16 residues. Germline V gene lookup returns CDR1 DFQATT and CDR2 SNEGSKA (reference sequence). V shed 4 bases, J shed 4 bases, and the junction held 14 bases outside the gene matches. The CDR3: CSAMRDRRPRGTEAFF. For the CDR3, the DNA is TGCAGTGCTATGAGGGACAGGAGGCCTCGCGGCACTGAAGCTTTCTTT.

The table lists this clonotype with many counts. The junction departs from the called germline gene at one end, perhaps through a read error. The chain links TRBV3-1 to TRBJ1-1; a weak D match, TRBD1 (5 bases). Germline assignment: CDR1 LGHDT and CDR2 YNNKEL (reference sequence). The CDR3 has 15 amino acids. Written as DNA, the CDR3 is TGTGCCAGCAGACAAGTCGGAAGGGGAGGGACTGAAGCTTTCTTT. Translation: CASRQVGRGGTEAFF.

This clonotype came up many times. The chain has TRBV28 and TRBJ2-7; 9 bases agree with TRBD1. J gave up 1 base and V 4 bases, and 8 bases lay outside the gene matches. Looked up from germline, CDR1 is MDHEN and CDR2 is SYDVKM. This CDR3 contains 16 residues. The CDR3 bases are TGTGCCAGCAGTTCGCACCGGGACAGGGAATCCTACGAGCAGTACTTC. It is translated as CASSSHRDRESYEQYF. The whole variable domain, remainder taken from reference TRBV28 and TRBJ2-7, is DVKVTQSSRYLVKRTGEKVFLECVQDMDHENMFWYRQDPGLGLRLIYFSYDVKMKEKGDIPEGYSVSREKKERFSLILESASTNQTSMYLCASSSHRDRESYEQYFGPGTRLTVT.

This clonotype was seen ten or more times. The chain carries TRBV27 and TRBJ2-1; 8 bases fit TRBD1. Germline lookup yields CDR1 MNHEY and CDR2 SMNVEV (reference sequence). V lost 3 bases and J lost 1; bases outside the gene matches: 8. This CDR3 comprises 17 residues. The CDR3 here is CASSFYLGQGSYNEQFF. CDR3 DNA sequence: TGTGCCAGCAGTTTCTACCTCGGACAGGGATCCTACAATGAGCAGTTCTTC.

This clonotype was recorded a few times. A much larger clonotype is one base distant, so this may be a read error. The chain links TRBV20-1 to TRBJ1-1; TRBD1 might be the D (5 bases). The V gene lost 8 bases and the J gene lost 4 bases, with 20 bases spanning the gap. CDR3 size: 14 residues. Germline CDR1 is DFQATT and CDR2 is SNEGSKA (reference sequence). The CDR3 bases are TGCAGTCCCACTACCGGGGCGCTGAGCACTGAAGCTTTCTTT. It codes for CSPTTGALSTEAFF.

This clonotype has a handful of counts. The V gene is TRBV4-2, the J gene TRBJ1-4; no clear D gene. V was trimmed by 0 bases and J by 4 bases, leaving 6 bases between them. The CDR3 loop spans 14 amino acids. CDR1 is LGHNA, CDR2 YNFKEQ, per germline. The chain's CDR3 is CASSQDSGNEKLFF. Here the CDR3 DNA reads TGTGCCAGCAGCCAAGATTCCGGTAATGAAAAACTGTTTTTT.

This clonotype showed up many times. This rearrangement joins TRBV12-3 or TRBV12-4 to TRBJ2-5, with a weak D call TRBD2 (6 bases). V lost 7 bases and J lost 11, with 20 bases in between. This CDR3 spans 13 amino acids. The CDR3 loop is CASTSSEGRVQYF. DNA of the CDR3: TGTGCCAGCACCTCATCGGAGGGGCGAGTACAGTACTTC.

This clonotype showed up just once. A much larger clonotype is one base distant, so this may be a read error. Given the absence of the conserved phenylalanine or tryptophan at the CDR3 end, a read error is likely. V usage is TRBV20-1 and J usage is TRBJ2-5, with 7 nucleotides matching TRBD1. Trimming removed 3 bases from V and 2 bases from J; junction bases left unmatched: 12. The CDR3 spans 16 residues. The V gene's germline CDR1 is DFQATT and CDR2 SNEGSKA (reference sequence). Here the CDR3 DNA reads TGCAGTGCTAGGGACCTGGGACAGCCGATACAAGAGACCCAGTACCTC. It yields the protein CSARDLGQPIQETQYL.

This clonotype was counted at least ten times. V gene TRBV20-1 combines with J gene TRBJ2-7; 11 nucleotides align to TRBD1. The CDR3 consists of 14 residues. The V gene's germline CDR1 is DFQATT and CDR2 SNEGSKA (reference sequence). J gave up 7 bases and V 6 bases, and 11 bases lay outside the gene matches. Here the CDR3 DNA reads TGCAGTGCGACGTATGGGACAGGGGGTAGGGAGCAGTACTTC. Translation: CSATYGTGGREQYF.

In its sample, this clonotype was seen many times. The CDR3 coding sequence is TGTGCCAGCAGTTACGCCTACGAGCAGTACTTC. Translating it yields CASSYAYEQYF. This chain connects TRBV6-1 to TRBJ2-7; D call uncertain. The germline CDR1 and CDR2 sequences are MNHNS and SASEGT. There are 11 residues in the CDR3. V shed 5 bases and J shed 2 bases, with 4 bases lying between them.

The rearrangement links TRBV2 to TRBJ1-5, with no clear D. V was pared by 4 bases and J by 0 bases, with 7 bases between. Per germline, CDR1 SNHLY and CDR2 FYNNEI. The CDR3 has 14 amino acids. CDR3 DNA: TGTGCCAGCAGTGTTCAGACTAGCAATCAGCCCCAGCATTTT. This codes for CASSVQTSNQPQHF.

The J gene is TRBJ2-2, the V gene TRBV9; D is tentatively TRBD1 or TRBD2 (5 bases each). The CDR3 spans 14 residues. Germline V gene sequence: CDR1 SGDLS, CDR2 YYNGEE. V lost 2 bases and J lost 7, with 12 bases in between. The CDR3 bases are TGTGCCAGCAGCGTCAAAAAGGGGAGCGGGGAGCTGTTTTTT. The encoded protein is CASSVKKGSGELFF.

This clonotype was seen repeatedly, ten times or more. This chain joins TRBV20-1 and TRBJ1-5; tentatively, D is TRBD1 (5 bases). The V and J ends lost 0 bases and 6 bases respectively, with 15 bases between them. CDR3 length: 15 residues. The V gene's germline CDR1 is DFQATT and CDR2 SNEGSKA (reference sequence). This CDR3 is CSARDMRGKGQPQHF. CDR3 nucleotides: TGCAGTGCTAGAGATATGCGGGGGAAGGGTCAGCCCCAGCATTTT.

This clonotype was counted ten times or more. The V call is TRBV20-1, the J call TRBJ2-7; 7 nucleotides align to TRBD1. The CDR3 consists of 15 residues. Germline CDR1 DFQATT, CDR2 SNEGSKA (reference sequence). J gave up 4 bases and V 0 bases, and 9 bases lay outside the gene matches. CDR3 bases: TGCAGTGCTAGAGATATGGACGAGGGGGCTTACGAGCAGTACTTC. Its protein is CSARDMDEGAYEQYF.

This clonotype was found once. V and J are TRBV30 and TRBJ1-2; the D is unclear. The V and J ends lost 3 bases and 3 bases respectively, with 17 bases between them. The CDR3 runs to 15 residues. CDR1 and CDR2 (germline): GTSNPN, SVGIG (reference sequence). The CDR3 here is CAWSAGRRLDYGYTF. In DNA, the CDR3 is TGTGCCTGGAGCGCCGGGAGGCGGCTAGACTATGGCTACACCTTC.

The rearrangement uses TRBV4-1 and TRBJ2-3, with D unresolved. V lost 3 bases to trimming and J lost 1 base, with 11 bases between them. The germline V gene encodes CDR1 MGHRA and CDR2 YSYEKL. The CDR3 is 15 amino acids. The CDR3 nucleotides are TGCGCCAGCAGCCAGGGTCCCGTGCGCACAGATACGCAGTATTTT. Amino acids: CASSQGPVRTDTQYF.

Only one count was recorded for this clonotype. CDR3 coding DNA: TGTGCCAGCAGCTTATACGAGCGGGACGGGACCGGGGAGCTGTTTTTT. This gives the protein CASSLYERDGTGELFF. The chain is built from TRBV7-8 and TRBJ2-2; 7 bases are a match to TRBD2. Trimming at V came to 2 bases and at J to 5 bases, leaving 8 bases not matched to a gene. The CDR3 sequence is 16 residues long. Germline V CDR1 and CDR2: SGHVS, FQNEAQ. The variable domain in full, completed from reference TRBV7-8 and TRBJ2-2, reads GAGVSQSPRYKVAKRGQDVALRCDPISGHVSLFWYQQALGQGPEFLTYFQNEAQLDKSGLPSDRFFAERPEGSVSTLKIQRTQQEDSAVYLCASSLYERDGTGELFFGEGSRLTVL.

Remarks on this clonotype: This may be a read error: a much more frequent sequence differs by one nucleotide. This rearrangement joins TRBV28 to TRBJ2-2; 7 nucleotides agree with TRBD1. The CDR3 has 16 amino acids. Per germline, CDR1 MDHEN and CDR2 SYDVKM. Trimming removed 6 bases from V and 4 bases from J; junction bases left unmatched: 11. CDR3 region: CASRLSKTGITGELFF. CDR3 DNA: TGTGCCAGCAGACTATCTAAGACAGGGATCACCGGGGAGCTGTTTTTT.

The sample holds many counts of this clonotype. This sequence joins TRBV6-1 and TRBJ2-1; perhaps TRBD1 as D (6 bases). This CDR3 comprises 12 residues. Germline V gene data show CDR1 as MNHNS and CDR2 as SASEGT. V lost 4 bases and J 8 bases, leaving 9 bases between the germline ends. The CDR3 here is CASSAGVDEQFF. CDR3 DNA sequence: TGTGCCAGCAGTGCAGGGGTTGATGAGCAGTTCTTC.

This clonotype was seen a few times. The chain is built from TRBV20-1 and TRBJ2-7, with 11 bases fitting TRBD2. The CDR3 totals 15 residues. The J segment lost 2 bases and the V segment lost 4 bases, leaving 7 bases of the junction unmatched. Per germline, CDR1 DFQATT and CDR2 SNEGSKA (reference sequence). The chain's CDR3 is CSAIGTSGPTYEQYF. CDR3 DNA sequence: TGCAGTGCTATTGGGACTAGCGGACCTACCTACGAGCAGTACTTC.

This clonotype was seen more than once but under ten times. The rearrangement joins TRBV7-9 to TRBJ2-2; tentatively, D is TRBD2 (6 bases). This CDR3 has 14 residues. Germline V gene sequence: CDR1 SEHNR, CDR2 FQNEAQ (reference sequence). V dropped 6 bases and J dropped 6 bases, with 14 bases sitting between them. The CDR3, as DNA: TGTGCCAGCAGTCCCCTGGGGGGTGCCGGGGAGCTGTTTTTT. Protein product: CASSPLGGAGELFF.

Comments on this clonotype: A much larger clone differs by one base, so this may be a read error. V and J are TRBV6-2 or TRBV6-3 and TRBJ2-1; 11 bases map to TRBD2. This CDR3 region has 16 residues. Trimming removed 10 bases from V and 7 bases from J; junction bases left unmatched: 15. Germline-derived CDR1 and CDR2 are MNHEY and SVGEGT. DNA for the CDR3: TGTGCCACCAGAACCTTAGCGGGAGGGCCGTCGAATGAGCAGTTCTTC. Translating gives CATRTLAGGPSNEQFF.

This clonotype was detected many times. The rearrangement uses TRBV5-1 and TRBJ1-1, with TRBD1 as a possible D gene (6 bases). Germline V gene data show CDR1 as SGHRS and CDR2 as YFSETQ. This CDR3 is built from 14 residues. The germline V and J ends were trimmed by 0 bases and 3 bases, with 9 bases remaining between them. CDR3: CASSLGQDYTEAFF. Written as DNA, the CDR3 is TGCGCCAGCAGCTTGGGACAGGACTACACTGAAGCTTTCTTT.

The table lists this clonotype with many counts. J is TRBJ1-1 and V is TRBV5-1; perhaps TRBD1 as D (5 bases). Germline CDR1 is SGHRS and CDR2 is YFSETQ. This CDR3 spans 12 amino acids. The V gene lost 3 bases and the J gene lost 7 bases, with 10 bases spanning the gap. The CDR3 bases are TGCGCCAGCAGCTCGGGGCGACATGAAGCTTTCTTT. Protein: CASSSGRHEAFF.